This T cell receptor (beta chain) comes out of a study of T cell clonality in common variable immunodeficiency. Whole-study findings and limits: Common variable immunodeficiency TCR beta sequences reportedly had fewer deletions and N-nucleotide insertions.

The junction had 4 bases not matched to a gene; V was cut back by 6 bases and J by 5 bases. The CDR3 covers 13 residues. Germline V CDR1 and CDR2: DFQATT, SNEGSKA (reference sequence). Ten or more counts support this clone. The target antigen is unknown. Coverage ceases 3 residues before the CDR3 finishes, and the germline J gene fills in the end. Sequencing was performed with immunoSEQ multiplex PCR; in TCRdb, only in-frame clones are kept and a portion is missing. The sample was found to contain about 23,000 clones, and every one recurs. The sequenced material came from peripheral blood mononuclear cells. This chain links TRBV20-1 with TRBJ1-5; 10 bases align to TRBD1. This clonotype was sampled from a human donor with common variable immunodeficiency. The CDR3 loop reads CSAGQGDDQPQHF. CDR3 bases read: TGCAGTGCCGGACAGGGGGACGATCAGCCC.